The 14 T cell receptor beta chains presented below share a single source sample, sequenced in a study of beta chain features in type 1 diabetes. The investigators reverse transcribed all of the isolated RNA, so they sequenced expressed TCRB transcripts. TCRdb's table, derived via immunoSEQ multiplex PCR, lists solely in-frame clones and lacks some. The profile shows 630,000 or so clones, over 13% of them singletons. Study observations and caveats: Moderate yet significant TCRB CDR3 shortening was seen in Type 1 diabetes patients in all four CD4+ subsets.

No antigen has been identified for these receptors. Input material: naive CD4+ T cells from blood. Every receptor here comes from a man aged 18 to 35 with type 1 diabetes.

CDR3: CASSLGAGNQPQHF. For the CDR3, the DNA is TGTGCCAGCAGCTTAGGGGCGGGGAATCAGCCCCAGCATTTT. The chain has TRBV7-2 and TRBJ1-5; D not certain. The CDR3 runs 14 residues. V was pared by 1 base and J by 4 bases, with 8 bases between. Looked up from germline, CDR1 is SGHTA and CDR2 is FQGNSA.

This chain uses TRBV2 with TRBJ1-1; D gene ambiguous. The CDR3 runs 14 residues. V lost 6 bases to trimming and J lost 4 bases, with 15 bases between them. In germline, CDR1 is SNHLY, CDR2 FYNNEI. The CDR3 here is CASRLDGAGTEAFF. In DNA, the CDR3 is TGTGCCAGCAGATTGGACGGCGCGGGCACTGAAGCTTTCTTT.

This clone was observed a few times. The chain couples TRBV6-6 to TRBJ2-1, with D tentatively TRBD1 (6 bases). The V end was cut by 5 bases, the J end by 4 bases, with 12 bases between. The CDR3 has 14 amino acids. Per the germline V gene, CDR1 is MNHNY and CDR2 is SVGAGI (reference sequence). This chain's CDR3 is CASSPPGQYNEQFF. The CDR3 coding sequence is TGTGCCAGCAGTCCCCCAGGACAGTACAATGAGCAGTTCTTC.

The chain uses TRBV4-2 and TRBJ2-4, with 7 nucleotides matching TRBD1. The CDR3 is 19 residues long. Losses at the gene ends were 4 bases for V and 1 base for J; bases not matched to a gene: 16. Per germline, CDR1 LGHNA and CDR2 YNFKEQ. CDR3 nucleotides: TGTGCCAGCAGCCCCCATCGGGACAGCCTGAACGAGGCCAAAAACATTCAGTACTTC. Its translation: CASSPHRDSLNEAKNIQYF.

The chain joins TRBV18 to TRBJ1-5; the D gene is possibly TRBD1 (5 bases). Germline lookup yields CDR1 KGHSH and CDR2 LQKENI. The CDR3 loop spans 15 amino acids. The V gene lost 6 bases and the J gene lost 3 bases, with 15 bases spanning the gap. Here the CDR3 DNA reads TGTGCCAGCTCCCGTGGGACGCTCGACAATCAGCCCCAGCATTTT. This codes for CASSRGTLDNQPQHF. Together with reference TRBV18 and TRBJ1-5, the CDR3 gives the full variable domain: NAGVMQNPRHLVRRRGQEARLRCSPMKGHSHVYWYRQLPEEGLKFMVYLQKENIIDESGMPKERFSAEFPKEGPSILRIQQVVRGDSAAYFCASSRGTLDNQPQHFGDGTRLSIL.

V usage is TRBV10-3 and J usage is TRBJ2-7; 9 bases fit TRBD1. J gave up 3 bases and V 5 bases, and 8 bases lay outside the gene matches. Germline CDR1 reads ENHRY; CDR2 reads SYGVKD. CDR3 size: 15 residues. The DNA for the CDR3 is TGTGCCATCAGTTCGGGACAGGGAAGAAGCTACGAGCAGTACTTC. This sequence encodes CAISSGQGRSYEQYF.

The CDR3 region is CASSLSDLTYTGELFF. In DNA form, the CDR3 reads TGTGCCAGCAGCTTATCGGATCTCACATACACCGGGGAGCTGTTTTTT. This sequence joins TRBV7-2 and TRBJ2-2; the D is unclear. CDR1 SGHTA and CDR2 FQGNSA come from the germline V gene. The germline V and J ends were trimmed by 2 bases and 3 bases, with 13 bases remaining between them. The CDR3 sequence is 16 residues long. Full variable domain (rest looked up from reference TRBV7-2 and TRBJ2-2): GAGVSQSPSNKVTEKGKDVELRCDPISGHTALYWYRQSLGQGLEFLIYFQGNSAPDKSGLPSDRFSAERTGGSVSTLTIQRTQQEDSAVYLCASSLSDLTYTGELFFGEGSRLTVL.

The J gene is TRBJ2-1, the V gene TRBV5-4; TRBD2 aligns across 16 bases. The germline V gene has CDR1 SGHNT and CDR2 YYREEE (reference sequence). The CDR3 covers 17 residues. V was clipped by 4 bases and J by 11 bases; unmatched bases: 12. CDR3 in amino acids: CASSAGTSGRAPSQQFF. CDR3 bases: TGTGCCAGCAGCGCCGGGACTAGCGGGAGGGCCCCAAGTCAGCAGTTCTTC.

V is TRBV11-3 and J is TRBJ2-1, with 11 positions matching TRBD2. The CDR3 consists of 15 residues. Germline V gene data show CDR1 as SGHNT and CDR2 as YENEEA. After removal of 4 bases from V and 4 bases from J, the junction contained 3 bases not matched to a gene. CDR3 loop: CASSSGLADYNEQFF. The CDR3 region has the DNA TGTGCCAGCAGCTCGGGACTAGCGGATTACAATGAGCAGTTCTTC.

This clone was counted a few times. The rearrangement joins TRBV6-6 to TRBJ1-1, with no clear D. The CDR3 sequence is 14 residues long. In germline, CDR1 is MNHNY, CDR2 SVGAGI (reference sequence). The V and J ends lost 7 bases and 1 base respectively, with 13 bases between them. Here the CDR3 reads CASIEYGSNTEAFF. The CDR3 coding sequence is TGTGCCAGCATTGAGTACGGTTCGAACACTGAAGCTTTCTTT.

The chain employs TRBV4-2 and TRBJ1-1, with TRBD1 as a possible D gene (5 bases). The CDR3 extends over 15 amino acids. V lost 2 bases to trimming and J lost 4 bases, with 14 bases between them. Germline V gene lookup returns CDR1 LGHNA and CDR2 YNFKEQ. DNA of the CDR3: TGTGCCAGCAGCCAACCTTCCGCAGGGAGCACTGAAGCTTTCTTT. Translation gives CASSQPSAGSTEAFF.

This clone was counted between two and nine times. The chain uses TRBV6-7 and TRBJ2-7; TRBD1 is a possible D gene (6 bases). TRBV6-7 is an ORF; its function is uncertain. The CDR3 has 14 amino acids. Trimming pared 7 bases from V and 6 bases from J, leaving 19 bases between. The DNA of the CDR3 is TGTGCCAGCATCCACCCGGCAGGGGTAGGCGAGCAGTACTTC. This gives the protein CASIHPAGVGEQYF.

The rearrangement joins TRBV15 to TRBJ1-1; D is unresolved. This CDR3 comprises 11 residues. V lost 8 bases and J 0 bases, leaving 4 bases between the germline ends. In germline, CDR1 is LNHNV, CDR2 YYDKDF (reference sequence). DNA of the CDR3: TGTGCCACCGAGATGAACACTGAAGCTTTCTTT. It is translated as CATEMNTEAFF.

This clone was detected only a few times. The V gene is TRBV10-3, the J gene TRBJ2-5; 11 bases fit TRBD2. Germline V gene sequence: CDR1 ENHRY, CDR2 SYGVKD. The length of the CDR3 is 15 residues. The V and J ends lost 10 bases and 5 bases, in that order; junction bases with no gene match: 12. In DNA, the CDR3 is TGTGCCACCCGGCGTAGCGGGGGGGCCGATGAGACCCAGTACTTC. Its protein is CATRRSGGADETQYF.